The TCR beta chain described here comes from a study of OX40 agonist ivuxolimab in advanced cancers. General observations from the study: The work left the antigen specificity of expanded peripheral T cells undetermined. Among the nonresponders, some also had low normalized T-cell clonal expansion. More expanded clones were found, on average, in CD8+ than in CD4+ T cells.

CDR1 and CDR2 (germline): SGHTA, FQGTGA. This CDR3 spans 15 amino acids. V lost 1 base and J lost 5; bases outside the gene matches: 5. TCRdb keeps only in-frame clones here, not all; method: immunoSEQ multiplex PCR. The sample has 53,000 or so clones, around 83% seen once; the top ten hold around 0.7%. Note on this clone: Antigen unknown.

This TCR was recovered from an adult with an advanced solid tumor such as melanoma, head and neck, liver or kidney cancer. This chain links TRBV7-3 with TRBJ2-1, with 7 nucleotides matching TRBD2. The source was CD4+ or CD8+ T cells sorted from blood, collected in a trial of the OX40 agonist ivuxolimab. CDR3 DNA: TGTGCCAGCAGCTTAATGGCAAGCGGGAACAATGAGCAGTTCTTC. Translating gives CASSLMASGNNEQFF. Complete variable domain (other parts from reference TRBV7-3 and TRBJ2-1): GAGVSQTPSNKVTEKGKYVELRCDPISGHTALYWYRQSLGQGPEFLIYFQGTGAADDSGLPNDRFFAVRPEGSVSTLKIQRTERGDSAVYLCASSLMASGNNEQFFGPGTRLTVL.